These 31 T cell receptor beta chains originate from one sample sequenced in a study of beta chain features in type 1 diabetes (dated by TCRdb to 2017 to 2018). The study at large found these results: In all four CD4+ subsets, TCRB CDR3 length was moderately but significantly shorter in type 1 diabetes patients.

The antigens for these receptors are not known. The protocol used for the library was the immunoSEQ multiplex PCR assay. The entire amount of isolated RNA was reverse transcribed using the High Capacity cDNA Reverse Transcription Kit, so the sequenced TCRB transcripts were expressed ones. Imported from immuneACCESS, the table was reduced by TCRdb to in-frame sequences with V and J called. These copies leave out some clones; in studies compared against another copy, an unresolved V gene accounts for under half, and the cause of the remainder is not known. Counted in this sample were around 100,000 clones; 28% of them appeared once. Approximately 0.5% of the sample is in the top ten clones. The sample taken for sequencing was central memory CD4+ T cells from blood. The receptors stem from a woman under 30 with type 1 diabetes.

The CDR3 is CASSNRAGNTGELFF. The CDR3 nucleotides are TGTGCCAGTAGTAACAGGGCTGGTAACACCGGGGAGCTGTTTTTT. The V gene is TRBV19, the J gene TRBJ2-2; D perhaps matches TRBD1 (6 bases). This CDR3 spans 15 amino acids. V dropped 4 bases and J dropped 2 bases, with 11 bases sitting between them. Per the germline V gene, CDR1 is LNHDA and CDR2 is SQIVND (reference sequence).

The rearrangement links TRBV21-1 to TRBJ2-5; TRBD1 was called by the table and not checked on the DNA. TRBV21-1 is a pseudogene locus. The CDR3 spans 16 residues. CDR3 in DNA: TGTGCCAGCAGCAAAGCCGACAGGGGGCCTTGGGAGACCCAGTACTTC. Encoded protein: CASSKADRGPWETQYF.

The chain is built from TRBV7-2 and TRBJ1-2, with D uncertain. Trimming shortened V by 8 bases and J by 0 bases, and 10 bases separated the two germline ends. The CDR3 is made up of 13 amino acids. Per the germline V gene, CDR1 is SGHTA and CDR2 is FQGNSA. The CDR3 sequence is CASGRTTNYGYTF. The CDR3 DNA reads as TGTGCCAGCGGCAGAACGACTAACTATGGCTACACCTTC. Together with reference TRBV7-2 and TRBJ1-2, the CDR3 gives the full variable domain: GAGVSQSPSNKVTEKGKDVELRCDPISGHTALYWYRQSLGQGLEFLIYFQGNSAPDKSGLPSDRFSAERTGGSVSTLTIQRTQQEDSAVYLCASGRTTNYGYTFGSGTRLTVV.

This clone has more than one count but fewer than ten. The gene calls are TRBV4-1 and TRBJ2-1, with 14 bases matching TRBD2. Unmatched junction bases numbered 5, after V lost 0 bases and J lost 7 bases. This CDR3 is built from 17 residues. Germline V gene lookup returns CDR1 MGHRA and CDR2 YSYEKL. Here the CDR3 DNA reads TGCGCCAGCAGCCAAGACGAACGGACTAGCGGGAGGAATGAGCAGTTCTTC. Translation: CASSQDERTSGRNEQFF.

This rearrangement joins TRBV11-1 to TRBJ2-3; unclear D gene. The CDR3 is 14 amino acids. The germline gives CDR1 SGHAT, CDR2 FQDESV (reference sequence). V was cut by 2 bases and J by 4 bases, with 10 bases left in between. CDR3 in amino acids: CASSLLVKADTQYF. CDR3 coding DNA: TGTGCCAGCAGCTTACTAGTTAAGGCAGATACGCAGTATTTT.

This clone was observed a handful of times. The chain has TRBV9 and TRBJ1-2; no reliable D call. This CDR3 region has 14 residues. Deletions cut 0 bases from V and 9 bases from J, with 15 bases between. The germline CDR1 and CDR2 sequences are SGDLS and YYNGEE. CDR3 DNA sequence: TGTGCCAGCAGCGTAGATCCGTTCCTTGGGCGCTACACCTTC. Protein sequence: CASSVDPFLGRYTF. The whole variable domain, filled in from reference TRBV9 and TRBJ1-2, reads DSGVTQTPKHLITATGQRVTLRCSPRSGDLSVYWYQQSLDQGLQFLIQYYNGEERAKGNILERFSAQQFPDLHSELNLSSLELGDSALYFCASSVDPFLGRYTFGSGTRLTVV.

The genes are TRBV9 and TRBJ2-1; D may be TRBD2 (7 bases). Deletions cut 0 bases from V and 3 bases from J, with 13 bases between. Germline values: CDR1 SGDLS, CDR2 YYNGEE. CDR3 size: 16 residues. The CDR3 loop reads CASSVGPAGHYNEQFF. The CDR3 DNA follows: TGTGCCAGCAGCGTAGGCCCAGCGGGACACTACAATGAGCAGTTCTTC. Full variable domain (missing parts from reference TRBV9 and TRBJ2-1): DSGVTQTPKHLITATGQRVTLRCSPRSGDLSVYWYQQSLDQGLQFLIQYYNGEERAKGNILERFSAQQFPDLHSELNLSSLELGDSALYFCASSVGPAGHYNEQFFGPGTRLTVL.

This rearrangement joins TRBV30 to TRBJ2-1; D might be TRBD2 (5 bases). The CDR3 loop spans 13 amino acids. CDR1 is GTSNPN, CDR2 SVGIG, per germline (reference sequence). Trimming cost V 0 bases and J 8 bases, with 11 bases left between them. The CDR3 coding sequence is TGTGCCTGGAGTGTAAGGAGGAAGGATGAGCAGTTCTTC. Its translation: CAWSVRRKDEQFF.

Regarding this clone: This CDR3 is also generated by other DNA sequences in the sample. This chain joins TRBV7-9 and TRBJ1-1, with 9 bases aligning to TRBD1. The CDR3 is made up of 14 amino acids. Germline values: CDR1 SEHNR, CDR2 FQNEAQ (reference sequence). The V segment lost 3 bases and the J segment 1 base; nucleotides outside the gene matches: 0. CDR3 protein: CASSLGQGNTEAFF. CDR3 coding DNA: TGTGCCAGCAGCTTGGGACAGGGGAACACTGAAGCTTTCTTT.

The chain has TRBV7-3 and TRBJ2-5; 11 nucleotides match TRBD2. V dropped 6 bases and J dropped 2; count of bases not matched to a gene: 5. The CDR3 length is 15 residues. The V gene's germline CDR1 is SGHTA and CDR2 FQGTGA. Here the CDR3 DNA reads TGTGCCAGCAGTCTAATAGCGGGAGGGCAAGAGACCCAGTACTTC. Translated, it gives CASSLIAGGQETQYF. Full variable domain (outside the CDR3, taken from reference TRBV7-3 and TRBJ2-5): GAGVSQTPSNKVTEKGKYVELRCDPISGHTALYWYRQSLGQGPEFLIYFQGTGAADDSGLPNDRFFAVRPEGSVSTLKIQRTERGDSAVYLCASSLIAGGQETQYFGPGTRLLVL.

The chain joins TRBV5-1 to TRBJ1-2; perhaps TRBD1 as D (6 bases). The ends were cut back, 3 bases at V and 6 bases at J, with 24 bases in the middle. Per germline, CDR1 SGHRS and CDR2 YFSETQ. CDR3 length: 17 amino acids. The CDR3 DNA reads TGCGCCAGCAGCTCTAGTGAAGGGGGAAGTCGAAGAGATGGCTACACCTTC. This sequence encodes CASSSSEGGSRRDGYTF.

This clone was detected a few times. This chain joins TRBV19 and TRBJ2-7; D gene unclear. The CDR3 consists of 13 residues. Trimming took 5 bases from V and 0 from J, leaving 8 bases between them. CDR1 LNHDA and CDR2 SQIVND come from the germline V gene (reference sequence). Here the CDR3 reads CASSPDFSYEQYF. The CDR3 region has the DNA TGTGCCAGTAGTCCTGACTTCTCCTACGAGCAGTACTTC.

This clone came up a few times. The chain links TRBV5-1 to TRBJ2-5; D ambiguous. CDR1 is SGHRS, CDR2 YFSETQ, per germline. The CDR3 is 14 amino acids. Trimming removed 0 bases from V and 2 bases from J, with 8 bases in between. The CDR3 spells CASSLGAGQETQYF. The DNA of the CDR3 is TGCGCCAGCAGCTTGGGGGCCGGACAAGAGACCCAGTACTTC. Based on the CDR3 plus reference TRBV5-1 and TRBJ2-5, the full variable domain is KAGVTQTPRYLIKTRGQQVTLSCSPISGHRSVSWYQQTPGQGLQFLFEYFSETQRNKGNFPGRFSGRQFSNSRSEMNVSTLELGDSALYLCASSLGAGQETQYFGPGTRLLVL.

This clone was detected only a few times. The V and J genes are TRBV7-8 and TRBJ2-5; possible D gene TRBD2, 5 bases. The V end was cut by 5 bases, the J end by 4 bases, with 20 bases between. This CDR3 is built from 16 residues. Looked up from germline, CDR1 is SGHVS and CDR2 is FQNEAQ. The DNA for the CDR3 is TGTGCCAGCAGCCATAGGAACGGGGTAGAGGGAGAGACCCAGTACTTC. Encoded protein: CASSHRNGVEGETQYF.

This clone is a singleton in its sample. V is TRBV28 and J is TRBJ2-5; no firm D call. The CDR3 extends over 14 amino acids. V lost 6 bases and J 4 bases, leaving 15 bases between the germline ends. Germline assignment: CDR1 MDHEN and CDR2 SYDVKM. Here the CDR3 reads CASSRPRRPETQYF. CDR3 nucleotides: TGTGCCAGCAGCCGGCCGAGGCGACCAGAGACCCAGTACTTC.

The chain carries TRBV11-2 and TRBJ1-4; TRBD1 agrees at 8 bases. The V gene's germline CDR1 is SGHAT and CDR2 FQNNGV. The CDR3 runs 15 residues. V shed 5 bases, J shed 5 bases, and the junction held 7 bases outside the gene matches. The CDR3 nucleotides are TGTGCCAGCAGCCCCGGACAGGGCTTAAATGAAAAACTGTTTTTT. Its protein product is CASSPGQGLNEKLFF.

This rearrangement joins TRBV4-3 to TRBJ2-2, with D perhaps matching TRBD2 (6 bases). V was cut by 6 bases and J by 4 bases, with 18 bases left in between. CDR1 and CDR2 from the germline V gene are LGHNA and YSLEER. This CDR3 has 16 amino acids. CDR3 loop: CASSPLSTGVTGELFF. As DNA, the CDR3 is TGCGCCAGCAGTCCCTTGTCGACGGGAGTCACCGGGGAGCTGTTTTTT.

The chain joins TRBV2 to TRBJ2-2; possible D gene TRBD1, 5 bases. This CDR3 is 15 amino acids long. Germline CDR1 SNHLY, CDR2 FYNNEI. Trimming pared 3 bases from V and 4 bases from J, leaving 12 bases between. The CDR3 sequence is CASSDAQGITGELFF. Written as DNA, the CDR3 is TGTGCCAGCAGTGATGCGCAGGGTATCACCGGGGAGCTGTTTTTT. Full variable domain (rest looked up from reference TRBV2 and TRBJ2-2): EPEVTQTPSHQVTQMGQEVILRCVPISNHLYFYWYRQILGQKVEFLVSFYNNEISEKSEIFDDQFSVERPDGSNFTLKIRSTKLEDSAMYFCASSDAQGITGELFFGEGSRLTVL.

V usage is TRBV7-8 and J usage is TRBJ2-7; the match to TRBD2 covers 13 bases. The CDR3 is made up of 16 amino acids. Germline assignment: CDR1 SGHVS and CDR2 FQNEAQ. J lost 2 bases, V lost 1 base, and 2 bases had no gene match. CDR3 bases: TGTGCCAGCAGCTTAGGACTAGCGGGAGGCCCCTACGAGCAGTACTTC. Residues: CASSLGLAGGPYEQYF.

The chain combines TRBV28 with TRBJ1-5; D is perhaps TRBD1 (6 bases). Trimming removed 1 base at V and 0 bases at J, with 13 bases between. Germline V gene sequence: CDR1 MDHEN, CDR2 SYDVKM. The CDR3 runs 17 residues. The CDR3: CASSLYRAKSSNQPQHF. The CDR3 bases are TGTGCCAGCAGTTTATACAGGGCAAAATCTAGCAATCAGCCCCAGCATTTT.

The chain combines TRBV4-2 with TRBJ1-1, with D hard to call. The CDR3 is made up of 13 amino acids. Germline lookup yields CDR1 LGHNA and CDR2 YNFKEQ. Trimming took 1 base from V and 11 from J, leaving 14 bases between them. The CDR3 sequence is CASSQGPQAGAFF. CDR3 coding DNA: TGTGCCAGCAGCCAAGGACCCCAGGCTGGGGCTTTCTTT.

This rearrangement joins TRBV7-2 to TRBJ2-7, with TRBD2 matching 9 bases. The CDR3 covers 15 residues. Germline values: CDR1 SGHTA, CDR2 FQGNSA. After removal of 3 bases from V and 5 bases from J, the junction contained 8 bases not matched to a gene. The CDR3 loop is CASSLGLAGQNEQYV. The CDR3 coding sequence is TGTGCCAGCAGCTTGGGGCTAGCGGGACAGAACGAGCAGTACGTC.

The chain links TRBV11-1 to TRBJ2-3, with D possibly TRBD1 on 6 matching bases. Germline V gene lookup returns CDR1 SGHAT and CDR2 FQDESV (reference sequence). Trimming removed 5 bases at V and 1 base at J, with 13 bases between. CDR3 size: 15 residues. The CDR3 DNA reads as TGTGCCAGCAGCACATACAGGGACGGCACAGATACGCAGTATTTT. Its translation is CASSTYRDGTDTQYF.

The rearrangement links TRBV19 to TRBJ1-1, with D uncertain. Germline-derived CDR1 and CDR2 are LNHDA and SQIVND (reference sequence). V was clipped by 5 bases and J by 6 bases, with 13 bases between them. The CDR3 length is 13 residues. CDR3 region: CASSPSVRPEAFF. The CDR3 DNA reads TGTGCCAGTAGTCCCAGCGTGAGGCCTGAAGCTTTCTTT.

This clone has more than one count but fewer than ten. The chain employs TRBV5-4 and TRBJ2-5; 9 nucleotides line up with TRBD2. Germline-derived CDR1 and CDR2 are SGHNT and YYREEE (reference sequence). The CDR3 has 15 amino acids. Trimming cost V 4 bases and J 2 bases; bases outside gene matches: 6. The CDR3 bases are TGTGCCAGCAGCAGGACTAGCGCTAAACAAGAGACCCAGTACTTC. Translated: CASSRTSAKQETQYF.

This chain joins TRBV7-9 and TRBJ2-2; 7 bases are a match to TRBD1. Germline V CDR1 and CDR2: SEHNR, FQNEAQ (reference sequence). V lost 5 bases and J lost 7; bases outside the gene matches: 19. CDR3 length: 18 amino acids. The CDR3 DNA follows: TGTGCCAGCAGCACCCCCCCCGGGACAGCCTCGAACTACGGGGAGCTGTTTTTT. Encoded protein: CASSTPPGTASNYGELFF.

This rearrangement joins TRBV4-1 to TRBJ2-1, with 11 nucleotides matching TRBD2. From germline, CDR1 is MGHRA and CDR2 YSYEKL. With V trimmed by 1 base and J by 0 bases, 5 bases remained unmatched. CDR3 length equals 18 residues. The CDR3: CASSQVTSGTSSYNEQFF. As DNA, the CDR3 is TGCGCCAGCAGCCAAGTGACTAGCGGGACGAGCTCCTACAATGAGCAGTTCTTC.

In this sample, this clone turned up a few times. The chain uses TRBV5-1 and TRBJ1-4, with TRBD1 identical over 7 bases. Germline V gives CDR1 SGHRS, CDR2 YFSETQ. The ends lost 3 bases at V and 6 bases at J; junction bases unmatched: 5. The CDR3 is made up of 14 amino acids. CDR3 nucleotide sequence: TGCGCCAGCAGCTGGACAGGACCGGATGAAAAACTGTTTTTT. Residues: CASSWTGPDEKLFF.

The genes are TRBV7-2 and TRBJ1-2; D is undetermined. With 8 bases removed from V and 1 base from J, the gap between germline ends came to 14 bases. This CDR3 region has 14 residues. The germline V gene encodes CDR1 SGHTA and CDR2 FQGNSA. CDR3 in amino acids: CASVPHGGNYGYTF. The CDR3 coding sequence is TGTGCCAGCGTCCCCCACGGAGGTAACTATGGCTACACCTTC.

The CDR3 region has the DNA TGTGCCAGCAGCCTAGGACAGGGAGACACTGAAGCTTTCTTT. Its protein product is CASSLGQGDTEAFF. V and J are TRBV7-9 and TRBJ1-1; TRBD1 aligns across 8 bases. The CDR3 has 14 residues. The junction had 5 bases not matched to a gene; V was cut back by 5 bases and J by 3 bases. CDR1 is SEHNR, CDR2 FQNEAQ, per germline (reference sequence).

This clone has only a few counts. V and J are TRBV7-2 and TRBJ2-3; no definite D call. Trimming removed 3 bases from V and 0 bases from J, with 13 bases in between. Germline V gene data show CDR1 as SGHTA and CDR2 as FQGNSA. This CDR3 has 16 amino acids. Here the CDR3 DNA reads TGTGCCAGCAGCTTCCATATAACAGCTAGCACAGATACGCAGTATTTT. Translation: CASSFHITASTDTQYF.